Listed below are T cell receptor beta chains from one sample, sequenced in a study of shared clonotypes between healthy human individuals. Clones were sequenced by immunoSEQ multiplex PCR, and TCRdb holds only the in-frame ones, with some missing. This table holds hundreds of thousands of clones, 85% to 95% found once. Sequenced sample: naive CD8+ T cells sorted from blood. The receptors shown here come from a woman in her 30s in good health. The CDR3 runs from the conserved cysteine through the conserved F or W. The D gene is left open where the match is weak. Expanded clones get a size class; other rows say once, few or many, or leave the size out.

>TRBV27|TRBJ2-7|NA|NA
CASSLRGRNLYEQYF
TGTGCCAGCAGTTTAAGGGGCAGAAACCTCTACGAGCAGTACTTC
>TRBV5-6|TRBJ2-7|NA|TRBD2
CASSSRGRSYEQYF
TGTGCCAGCAGCTCCCGCGGGAGGTCCTACGAGCAGTACTTC
>TRBV29-1|TRBJ2-1|NA|NA
CSVTTRNREQFF
TGCAGCGTCACGACTAGGAATCGGGAGCAGTTCTTC
>TRBV9|TRBJ1-3|NA|NA
CASRRVDSSEGIYF
TGTGCCAGCAGGAGGGTTGACAGTTCGGAAGGCATATATTTT
>TRBV5-4|TRBJ2-7|NA|NA
CATRGDPSYEQYF
TGTGCCACCCGCGGAGATCCCTCCTACGAGCAGTACTTC
>TRBV9|TRBJ2-2|NA|NA
CASSGGSVGELFF
TGTGCCAGCTCTGGGGGGAGCGTCGGGGAGCTGTTTTTT
>TRBV14|TRBJ1-1|NA|NA
CASSPSDGVGTEAFF
TGTGCCAGCAGCCCCTCGGACGGAGTGGGCACTGAAGCTTTCTTT
>TRBV4-1|TRBJ2-7|NA|NA
CASSQVEGAGREQYF
TGCGCCAGCAGCCAAGTAGAGGGGGCGGGGAGGGAGCAGTACTTC
>TRBV6-1|TRBJ1-1|few|NA
CASSEWDTEAFF
TGTGCCAGCAGTGAATGGGACACTGAAGCTTTCTTT
>TRBV7-2|TRBJ2-7|NA|TRBD2
CASSLPSGSYEQYF
TGTGCCAGCAGCTTGCCTAGCGGGTCCTACGAGCAGTACTTC
>TRBV6-5|TRBJ2-7|NA|NA
CASSYPGDNEQYF
TGTGCCAGCAGTTATCCGGGGGACAACGAGCAGTACTTC
>TRBV28|TRBJ2-7|NA|TRBD2
CASTDPGGRDPYEQYF
TGTGCCAGCACCGACCCCGGCGGGAGGGATCCCTACGAGCAGTACTTC
>TRBV28|TRBJ2-3|NA|NA
CASGSGLRDTQYF
TGTGCCAGCGGCAGTGGCCTTCGGGATACGCAGTATTTT
>TRBV7-9|TRBJ2-1|NA|NA
CASSLAGPRWDNEQFF
TGTGCCAGCAGCTTAGCCGGTCCTAGGTGGGACAATGAGCAGTTCTTC
>TRBV5-6|TRBJ2-5|NA|NA
CASSLEQTQETQYF
TGTGCCAGCAGCTTGGAACAGACTCAAGAGACCCAGTACTTC
>TRBV19|TRBJ2-7|NA|NA
CASIFDSTYEQYF
TGTGCCAGTATCTTCGACAGTACCTACGAGCAGTACTTC
>TRBV30|TRBJ1-3|NA|TRBD1
CAWGAPGQHSGNTIYF
TGTGCCTGGGGTGCCCCGGGACAGCACTCTGGAAACACCATATATTTT
>TRBV5-6|TRBJ1-1|NA|TRBD1
CASSLGTGAGWTEAFF
TGTGCCAGCAGCTTGGGGACAGGGGCAGGTTGGACTGAAGCTTTCTTT
>TRBV27|TRBJ1-3|NA|NA
CASRVGNTIYF
TGTGCCAGCAGGGTTGGAAACACCATATATTTT
>TRBV5-1|TRBJ2-1|NA|NA
CASSPRGDEQFF
TGCGCCAGCAGCCCCAGGGGAGATGAGCAGTTCTTC
>TRBV5-6|TRBJ2-7|NA|NA
CASSLLGEHEQYF
TGTGCCAGCAGCTTGTTAGGCGAACACGAGCAGTACTTC
>TRBV19|TRBJ2-2|NA|NA
CASSGVLGGELFF
TGTGCCAGTTCCGGCGTTCTGGGCGGGGAGCTGTTTTTT
>TRBV6-5|TRBJ2-7|NA|NA
CASSHNQFDEQYF
TGTGCCAGCAGTCATAACCAATTTGACGAGCAGTACTTC
>TRBV7-6|TRBJ2-7|NA|NA
CASSLDWGVLEEQYF
TGTGCCAGCAGCTTAGACTGGGGTGTTCTGGAAGAGCAGTACTTC
>TRBV6-5|TRBJ2-1|NA|TRBD2
CASSQRTSLHNEQFF
TGTGCCAGTTCTCAGCGGACTAGCCTCCACAATGAGCAGTTCTTC
>TRBV5-1|TRBJ2-1|NA|TRBD2
CASSLLAGGGNEQFF
TGCGCCAGCAGCTTGCTAGCGGGAGGGGGGAATGAGCAGTTCTTC
>TRBV25-1|TRBJ1-2|NA|NA
CASSHGENLLPYGYTF
TGTGCCAGCAGCCACGGAGAAAACTTGCTGCCCTATGGCTACACCTTC